A selection of T cell receptor beta chains follows, all from one sample in a study of vaccination effects on CD4 cells after COVID-19. Clones were sequenced by immunoSEQ multiplex PCR, and TCRdb holds only the in-frame ones, with some missing. The sample lists about 45,000 clones, roughly four fifths occurring once. For these TCRs, the target antigens are not known. Specimen: CD4+ T cells from PBMCs cultured with a peptide pool, collected before COVID-19 vaccination. The receptors shown here come from a human donor who had a prior SARS-CoV-2 infection. Both conserved end residues are part of each CDR3. Fields, in order: J gene, clone size, D gene, V gene, CDR3 protein, CDR3 DNA. D genes are given only for firm matches. The size entry is marked missing in some rows and otherwise reads once, few, many or a size class.

TRBJ1-1	-	TRBD1	TRBV5-6	CASSFVDRVNTEAFF	TGTGCCAGCAGCTTCGTCGACAGGGTGAACACTGAAGCTTTCTTT
TRBJ2-3	-	TRBD1	TRBV2	CASTPDRAFRWYF	TGTGCCAGCACTCCGGACAGGGCGTTCAGGTGGTATTTT
TRBJ2-1	-	-	TRBV7-7	CASSLGEVGEQFF	TGTGCTAGCAGCTTAGGTGAGGTCGGAGAGCAGTTCTTC
TRBJ1-2	-	-	TRBV5-1	CASSLDGYYGYTF	TGCGCCAGCAGCTTGGATGGGTATTATGGCTACACCTTC
TRBJ2-7	-	TRBD2	TRBV9	CASSTDPGGEQYF	TGTGCCAGCAGCACGGACCCGGGGGGAGAGCAGTACTTC
TRBJ2-1	-	TRBD1	TRBV19	CASSIRQGSYNEQFF	TGTGCCAGTAGTATTAGACAGGGGAGCTACAATGAGCAGTTCTTC
TRBJ2-5	-	-	TRBV7-2	CASSSLGGNYETQYF	TGTGCCAGCAGCTCCCTCGGAGGGAATTATGAGACCCAGTACTTC
TRBJ1-5	few	TRBD1	TRBV19	CASSEWGQGGQPQHF	TGTGCCAGTAGCGAATGGGGGCAGGGGGGCCAGCCCCAGCATTTT
TRBJ1-2	-	-	TRBV12-3/TRBV12-4	CASSFGDHYGYTF	TGTGCCAGCAGTTTTGGGGATCACTATGGCTACACCTTC
TRBJ2-5	-	TRBD2	TRBV12-5	CASGLVLLAGGETQYF	TGTGCTAGTGGTTTGGTACTGTTGGCGGGGGGTGAGACCCAGTACTTC
TRBJ2-7	-	TRBD1	TRBV18	CASSSGTGDYEQYF	TGTGCCAGCTCGTCCGGGACAGGGGACTACGAGCAGTACTTC
TRBJ2-3	-	TRBD2	TRBV11-3	CASSTGLAGGGDTQYF	TGTGCCAGCAGCACAGGACTAGCGGGAGGGGGAGATACGCAGTATTTT
TRBJ2-1	few	TRBD1	TRBV5-1	CASRSRDRGFHEQFF	TGCGCCAGCAGGTCCCGGGACAGGGGTTTCCATGAGCAGTTCTTC
TRBJ2-3	-	-	TRBV5-1	CASSLGQETDTQYF	TGCGCCAGCAGCTTGGGACAGGAGACAGATACGCAGTATTTT
TRBJ1-2	-	-	TRBV6-1	CASSEDGNKGYGYTF	TGTGCCAGCAGTGAAGACGGGAACAAGGGCTATGGCTACACCTTC
TRBJ1-2	-	-	TRBV6-5	CASSIRDNNYGYTF	TGTGCCAGCAGTATACGGGACAACAACTATGGCTACACCTTC
TRBJ2-3	-	TRBD1	TRBV24-1	CATSAQGGTDTQYF	TGTGCCACCAGTGCTCAGGGGGGCACAGATACGCAGTATTTT
TRBJ2-3	-	-	TRBV6-6	CASARRVLDTQYF	TGTGCCAGCGCCCGGCGGGTCTTGGATACGCAGTATTTT
TRBJ2-6	-	-	TRBV19	CASSGQGLSGANVLTF	TGTGCCAGTAGTGGGCAAGGCCTCTCTGGGGCCAACGTCCTGACTTTC
TRBJ2-1	-	-	TRBV5-1	CASSLGQGGSEQFF	TGCGCCAGCAGCTTGGGACAGGGAGGGAGTGAGCAGTTCTTC
TRBJ2-1	-	TRBD2	TRBV6-5	CASSSWREAYNEQFF	TGTGCCAGCAGCTCGTGGCGGGAGGCCTACAATGAGCAGTTCTTC
TRBJ2-3	-	-	TRBV18	CASSPLPDPDTQYF	TGTGCCAGCTCACCACTCCCTGACCCAGATACGCAGTATTTT
TRBJ2-6	-	-	TRBV27	CASRVVGANVLTF	TGTGCCAGCAGAGTCGTTGGGGCCAACGTCCTGACTTTC
TRBJ1-2	-	-	TRBV7-9	CRWIAGPYGYTF	TGTCGGTGGATCGCAGGGCCCTACGGCTACACCTTC
TRBJ2-7	-	TRBD1	TRBV4-3	CASSQDSGQGTDEQYF	TGCGCCAGCAGCCAAGATTCTGGACAGGGGACGGACGAGCAGTACTTC
TRBJ1-2	-	-	TRBV2	CASRDDSADTF	TGTGCCAGCAGAGATGACTCTGCAGACACCTTC
TRBJ2-1	-	-	TRBV9	CASSVGSVSYNEQFF	TGTGCCAGCAGCGTAGGGTCCGTTTCCTACAATGAGCAGTTCTTC
TRBJ1-2	few	-	TRBV3-1/TRBV3-2	CASRQHGQYSYGYTF	TGTGCCAGCAGGCAACACGGACAGTACTCTTATGGCTACACCTTC
TRBJ1-2	-	-	TRBV4-1	CASSQGIRTDGYTF	TGCGCCAGCAGCCAAGGAATTAGGACGGATGGCTACACCTTC
TRBJ2-6	-	-	TRBV4-1	CASSQAAGSGANVLTF	TGCGCCAGCAGCCAAGCCGCAGGGTCTGGGGCCAACGTCCTGACTTTC
TRBJ1-2	-	TRBD1	TRBV28	CATTQGAYGYTF	TGTGCCACCACACAGGGGGCCTATGGCTACACCTTC
TRBJ1-6	-	-	TRBV3-1/TRBV3-2	CASSQDPDTTSPLHF	TGTGCCAGCAGCCAAGACCCCGATACAACTTCACCCCTCCACTTT
TRBJ2-7	-	-	TRBV7-3	CASSLGGGYEQYF	TGTGCCAGCAGCTTAGGTGGGGGCTACGAGCAGTACTTC
TRBJ2-7	-	-	TRBV23-1	CASSPNRWGSGFEQYF	TGCGCCAGCAGTCCAAATCGATGGGGGTCTGGGTTCGAGCAGTACTTC
TRBJ2-5	-	-	TRBV11-2	CASSRNLGQETQYF	TGTGCCAGCAGCCGGAACTTGGGTCAAGAGACCCAGTACTTC
TRBJ1-2	-	-	TRBV15	CATSSQLEDGYTF	TGTGCCACCAGCAGCCAGTTAGAAGATGGCTACACCTTC
TRBJ2-1	few	TRBD1	TRBV4-1	CASSQGQGAWNEQFF	TGCGCCAGCAGCCAAGGACAGGGGGCGTGGAATGAGCAGTTCTTC
TRBJ2-1	-	-	TRBV3-1/TRBV3-2	CASSDWGDEQFF	TGTGCCAGCAGCGACTGGGGTGATGAGCAGTTCTTC
TRBJ2-7	-	-	TRBV11-3	CASSPEGQEQYF	TGTGCCAGCAGCCCAGAAGGACAGGAGCAGTACTTC
TRBJ1-1	-	-	TRBV14	CASSQDLNTEAFF	TGTGCCAGCAGCCAAGATTTGAACACTGAAGCTTTCTTT
TRBJ2-3	few	-	TRBV3-1/TRBV3-2	CASSQELADRTDTQYF	TGTGCCAGCAGCCAAGAGTTGGCGGACCGCACAGATACGCAGTATTTT
TRBJ2-5	once	-	TRBV28	CASSLSGTGTQETQYF	TGTGCCAGCAGTTTATCTGGGACCGGCACCCAAGAGACCCAGTACTTC
TRBJ2-3	-	TRBD2	TRBV9	CASSVGGGDTDTQYF	TGTGCCAGCAGCGTAGGTGGGGGGGACACAGATACGCAGTATTTT
TRBJ2-3	-	-	TRBV7-3	CASSLGPGDLDTQYF	TGTGCCAGCAGCTTAGGACCGGGGGACCTAGATACGCAGTATTTT
TRBJ1-2	-	TRBD1	TRBV2	CASIRQGYGYTF	TGTGCCAGCATCCGACAGGGCTATGGCTACACCTTC
TRBJ1-6	-	-	TRBV2	CASSARGSPLHF	TGTGCCAGCAGTGCTAGGGGATCACCCCTCCACTTT
TRBJ2-7	-	-	TRBV18	CASSQTDRAIEQYF	TGTGCCAGCTCACAAACGGATAGGGCTATCGAGCAGTACTTC
TRBJ1-6	-	TRBD1	TRBV27	CASSLSPGGSPLHF	TGTGCCAGCAGTTTGTCCCCAGGGGGTTCACCCCTCCACTTT
TRBJ1-4	-	-	TRBV5-4	CASSLRVATNEKLFF	TGTGCCAGCAGCTTGCGAGTTGCAACTAATGAAAAACTGTTTTTT
TRBJ1-1	-	-	TRBV6-2/TRBV6-3	CASSYRADMNTEAFF	TGTGCCAGCAGTTACCGGGCGGACATGAACACTGAAGCTTTCTTT
TRBJ1-2	-	TRBD1	TRBV28	CASRPGRGPGYTF	TGTGCCAGCAGACCGGGCAGGGGGCCCGGCTACACCTTC
TRBJ2-5	once	-	TRBV29-1	CSVVQAAETQYF	TGCAGCGTTGTGCAGGCCGCAGAGACCCAGTACTTC
TRBJ2-7	-	-	TRBV15	CATSRGDKSYEQYF	TGTGCCACCAGCAGAGGTGACAAGTCCTACGAGCAGTACTTC